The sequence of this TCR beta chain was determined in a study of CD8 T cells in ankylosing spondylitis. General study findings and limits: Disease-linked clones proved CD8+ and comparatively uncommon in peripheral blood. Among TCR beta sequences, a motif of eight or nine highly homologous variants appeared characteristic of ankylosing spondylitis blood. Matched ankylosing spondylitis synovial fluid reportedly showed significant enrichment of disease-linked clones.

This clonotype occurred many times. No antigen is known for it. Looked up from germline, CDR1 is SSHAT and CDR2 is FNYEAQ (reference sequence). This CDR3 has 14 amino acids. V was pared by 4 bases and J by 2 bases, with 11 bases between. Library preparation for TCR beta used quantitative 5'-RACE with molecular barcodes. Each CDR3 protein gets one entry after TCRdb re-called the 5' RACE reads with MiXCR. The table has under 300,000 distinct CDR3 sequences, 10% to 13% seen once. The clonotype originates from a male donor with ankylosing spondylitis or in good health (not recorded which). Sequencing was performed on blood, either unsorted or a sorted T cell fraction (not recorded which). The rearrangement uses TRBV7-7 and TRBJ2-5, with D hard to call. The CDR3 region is CASSSAGLQETQYF. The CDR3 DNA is TGTGCCAGCAGCTCCGCCGGTTTACAAGAGACCCAGTACTTC.